These T cell receptor beta chains were read from a single sample in a study of technical replicates of blood from several donors. Produced via immunoSEQ multiplex PCR; TCRdb's table is partial and in-frame only. This sample has roughly 79,000 clones, with about 81% found just once. Sequencing was performed on PBMCs. The source is a human donor in good health. Some clones in this sample may be carry-over from other donors' samples. Each CDR3 is given with its conserved first and last residue. Not every row has a clone size; where given, it reads once, few, many or a size class.

j_gene,v_gene,abundance,CDR3aa
TRBJ1-5,TRBV5-1,-,CTSSLVGNQPQHF
TRBJ2-7,TRBV15,once,CATSRAYGDSSYEQYF
TRBJ2-5,TRBV30,-,CALRRGLQETQYF
TRBJ2-1,TRBV7-6,-,CASSFLTGGINEQFF
TRBJ1-5,TRBV6-1,-,CASSSRERDQPQHF
TRBJ1-2,TRBV19,-,CASSFLAVAYGYTF
TRBJ2-1,TRBV27,-,CASSFSRARGSSYNEQFF
TRBJ2-1,TRBV5-1,-,CASSWGLISSYNEQFF
TRBJ1-2,TRBV4-1,-,CASSHSDRADYGYTF
TRBJ2-5,TRBV13,-,CASSLGAVETQYF
TRBJ1-2,TRBV4-1,-,CASSAVGQGDFGYTF
TRBJ2-3,TRBV4-2,few,CASSPGESSGGADTQYF
TRBJ2-6,TRBV7-3,-,CASSLLGSGANVLTF
TRBJ2-7,TRBV27,-,CASGPGGTAYEQYF
TRBJ2-7,TRBV5-1,few,CASTGTGGSYEQYF
TRBJ1-1,TRBV6-5,-,CACAISTGVGTEAFF
TRBJ2-1,TRBV6-6,-,CASSSERGSLSEQFF
TRBJ2-7,TRBV5-5,-,CASRPGTGEQYF
TRBJ1-2,TRBV30,-,CAWSGPLANYGYTF
TRBJ2-1,TRBV6-8,once,CASPGREGSYNEQFF
TRBJ2-1,TRBV4-1,-,CASSQSRGQGNNEQFF
TRBJ1-1,TRBV6-1,-,CASDSGAKTGEAFF
TRBJ1-4,TRBV4-2,-,CASSQGTGGGLFF
TRBJ1-2,TRBV27,-,CASSSRDREYEGYTF
TRBJ2-7,TRBV4-1,-,CASSPSLGRETYEQYF
TRBJ1-1,TRBV5-1,-,CASSSYRDGTEAFF